These 9 T cell receptor beta chains originate from one sample sequenced in a study of blood T cells in healthy people across ages. With a J-beta primer mix and a sample-barcoded 5' primer, a second PCR ran about 6 to 11 cycles. TCRdb re-called the 5' RACE reads through MiXCR, storing one row per CDR3 protein. The sample consists of some 1.6 million distinct CDR3 sequences, 30% to 35% of them appearing once. Specimen: blood. The receptors originated from a woman in her 30s in good health.

In its sample, this clonotype was seen once. The junction departs from germline at one end; a sequencing error may be responsible. The chain recombines TRBV2 with TRBJ2-2; 7 nucleotides agree with TRBD2. The CDR3 loop spans 11 amino acids. Looked up from germline, CDR1 is SNHLY and CDR2 is FYNNEI. CDR3 region: CASRGTGGLFF. In DNA, the CDR3 is TGTGCCAGCAGGGGGACGGGGGGGCTGTTTTTT.

The V and J genes are TRBV2 and TRBJ2-7, with 12 bases fitting TRBD2. CDR1 and CDR2 (germline): SNHLY, FYNNEI. V was clipped by 6 bases and J by 5 bases; unmatched bases: 8. This CDR3 is 15 amino acids long. The CDR3: CASRPTSGSFNEQYF. The DNA for the CDR3 is TGTGCCAGCAGACCGACTAGCGGGAGCTTCAACGAGCAGTACTTC. The full variable domain, in which reference TRBV2 and TRBJ2-7 provide the parts outside the CDR3, is EPEVTQTPSHQVTQMGQEVILRCVPISNHLYFYWYRQILGQKVEFLVSFYNNEISEKSEIFDDQFSVERPDGSNFTLKIRSTKLEDSAMYFCASRPTSGSFNEQYFGPGTRLTVT.

V is TRBV5-1 and J is TRBJ2-3, with 9 bases that match TRBD1. This CDR3 is 16 amino acids long. Germline CDR1 SGHRS, CDR2 YFSETQ. Trimming cost V 6 bases and J 1 base; bases outside gene matches: 9. CDR3 amino acids: CASTLGRDRGTDTQYF. CDR3 bases: TGCGCCAGCACCCTTGGTAGGGACAGGGGCACAGATACGCAGTATTTT. The variable domain in full, with the rest retrieved from reference TRBV5-1 and TRBJ2-3, is KAGVTQTPRYLIKTRGQQVTLSCSPISGHRSVSWYQQTPGQGLQFLFEYFSETQRNKGNFPGRFSGRQFSNSRSEMNVSTLELGDSALYLCASTLGRDRGTDTQYFGPGTRLTVL.

The chain has TRBV7-9 and TRBJ2-3; 8 nucleotides match TRBD2. This CDR3 has 15 residues. The V segment lost 5 bases and the J segment 0 bases; nucleotides outside the gene matches: 4. Germline CDR1 and CDR2: SEHNR and FQNEAQ (reference sequence). CDR3 loop: CASSAIAGSTDTQYF. For the CDR3, the DNA is TGTGCCAGCAGCGCAATAGCGGGGAGCACAGATACGCAGTATTTT. Combining the CDR3 with reference TRBV7-9 and TRBJ2-3 gives the whole variable domain DTGVSQNPRHKITKRGQNVTFRCDPISEHNRLYWYRQTLGQGPEFLTYFQNEAQLEKSRLLSDRFSAERPKGSFSTLEIQRTEQGDSAMYLCASSAIAGSTDTQYFGPGTRLTVL.

Ten or more counts support this clonotype. The chain couples TRBV29-1 to TRBJ2-7; tentatively, D is TRBD2 (6 bases). Trimming pared 5 bases from V and 2 bases from J, leaving 13 bases between. Germline CDR1 reads SQVTM; CDR2 reads ANQGSEA. The CDR3 runs to 13 residues. The CDR3 coding sequence is TGCAGCGTTTTCTCTAGCGAGACCTACGAGCAGTACTTC. Protein sequence: CSVFSSETYEQYF.

The chain uses TRBV7-8 and TRBJ2-5, with a weak D call TRBD1 (6 bases). Germline assignment: CDR1 SGHVS and CDR2 FQNEAQ. Between the trimmed V and J ends, which lost 3 bases and 1 base, there was a span of 18 bases. This CDR3 region has 17 residues. CDR3 DNA: TGTGCCAGCAGCTTGGTCGCCTCAGGGGTTGGCCAAGAGACCCAGTACTTC. Its translation: CASSLVASGVGQETQYF. Based on the CDR3 plus reference TRBV7-8 and TRBJ2-5, the full variable domain is GAGVSQSPRYKVAKRGQDVALRCDPISGHVSLFWYQQALGQGPEFLTYFQNEAQLDKSGLPSDRFFAERPEGSVSTLKIQRTQQEDSAVYLCASSLVASGVGQETQYFGPGTRLLVL.

The table lists this clonotype with a few counts. This sequence joins TRBV20-1 and TRBJ2-7, with D tentatively TRBD1 or TRBD2 (5 bases each). V was cut by 5 bases and J by 2 bases, with 16 bases left in between. This CDR3 spans 14 amino acids. Germline CDR1 is DFQATT and CDR2 is SNEGSKA (reference sequence). CDR3 DNA: TGCAGTGCTCCCAAGTTGGGGACCCCCTACGAGCAGTACTTC. This sequence encodes CSAPKLGTPYEQYF.

The chain carries TRBV6-5 and TRBJ2-5, with a tentative D call TRBD2 (6 bases). The J call may be faulty, since TRBJ2-7 better matches the DNA end. This CDR3 region has 15 residues. Germline V gene data show CDR1 as MNHEY and CDR2 as SVGAGI. The CDR3 loop reads CASSYSEGFPDEQYF. In DNA, the CDR3 is TGTGCCAGCAGTTACTCGGAGGGCTTCCCTGACGAGCAGTACTTC.

V usage is TRBV6-1 and J usage is TRBJ2-5, with a weak D call TRBD1 (5 bases). Germline-derived CDR1 and CDR2 are MNHNS and SASEGT. The CDR3 runs to 14 residues. Trimming removed 3 bases from V and 7 bases from J, with 15 bases in between. Here the CDR3 DNA reads TGTGCCAGCAGTGAGTCGTCACCAAGGGGGACCCAGTACTTC. The encoded protein is CASSESSPRGTQYF.